These T cell receptor beta chains were read from a single sample in a study of vaccination and CD4 T cells after COVID-19. Their antigens remain unidentified. TCRdb redid the calling of the PCR reads with MiXCR, one entry per CDR3 protein. The repertoire includes 20,000 to 25,000 distinct CDR3 sequences, 48% of them detected once, and about 5% sits in the top ten. Sequencing input: CD4+ T cells from blood, cultured in vitro. The receptor set was obtained from a human donor who had recovered from COVID-19. The CDR3 runs from the conserved cysteine through the conserved F or W. Each record gives: V gene, CDR3 length, D gene, clone size, J gene, CDR3 protein, CDR3 DNA. D genes are given only for firm matches. Where a row states a size, it is once, few, many or the class of an expanded clone; other rows omit it.

v_call: TRBV5-4
cdr3_length: 16
d_call: TRBD2
clone_size: -
j_call: TRBJ2-1
cdr3_aa: CASSSPSGGSYNEQFF
cdr3_nt: TGTGCCAGCAGCTCCCCAAGCGGGGGCTCCTACAATGAGCAGTTCTTC

v_call: TRBV5-1
cdr3_length: 14
d_call: -
clone_size: -
j_call: TRBJ2-1
cdr3_aa: CASSLTAVEDEQFF
cdr3_nt: TGCGCCAGCAGCTTGACAGCCGTTGAGGATGAGCAGTTCTTC

v_call: TRBV7-9
cdr3_length: 16
d_call: -
clone_size: -
j_call: TRBJ2-5
cdr3_aa: CASSLSRGSGQETQYF
cdr3_nt: TGTGCCAGCAGCTTGTCTCGGGGTTCGGGGCAAGAGACCCAGTACTTC

v_call: TRBV7-2
cdr3_length: 15
d_call: -
clone_size: -
j_call: TRBJ1-5
cdr3_aa: CASSQEAQGNQPQHF
cdr3_nt: TGCGCCAGCAGCCAAGAAGCACAGGGCAATCAGCCCCAGCATTTT

v_call: TRBV4-2
cdr3_length: 15
d_call: TRBD2
clone_size: few
j_call: TRBJ2-1
cdr3_aa: CASSTTSGRRYEQFF
cdr3_nt: TGTGCCAGCAGCACGACTAGCGGGAGACGCTATGAGCAGTTCTTC

v_call: TRBV6-2/TRBV6-3
cdr3_length: 15
d_call: -
clone_size: -
j_call: TRBJ2-7
cdr3_aa: CASSYVVRAAYEQYF
cdr3_nt: TGTGCCAGCAGTTACGTCGTCAGGGCAGCCTACGAGCAGTACTTC

v_call: TRBV12-3/TRBV12-4
cdr3_length: 14
d_call: -
clone_size: -
j_call: TRBJ1-6
cdr3_aa: CASTSDSINSPLHF
cdr3_nt: TGTGCCAGCACCTCGGACAGCATTAATTCACCCCTCCACTTT

v_call: TRBV6-1
cdr3_length: 16
d_call: -
clone_size: -
j_call: TRBJ1-2
cdr3_aa: CASSSHGSQGGYGYTF
cdr3_nt: TGTGCCAGCAGCTCCCACGGTTCTCAGGGCGGGTATGGCTACACCTTC

v_call: TRBV7-3
cdr3_length: 16
d_call: TRBD2
clone_size: -
j_call: TRBJ2-2
cdr3_aa: CASSLVTSSRAGELFF
cdr3_nt: TGTGCCAGCAGCTTAGTGACTAGCTCGAGGGCCGGGGAGCTGTTTTTT

v_call: TRBV12-3/TRBV12-4
cdr3_length: 15
d_call: TRBD2
clone_size: few
j_call: TRBJ2-7
cdr3_aa: CASSTSAGGSYEQYF
cdr3_nt: TGTGCCAGCAGCACGAGTGCGGGAGGTTCCTACGAGCAGTACTTC

v_call: TRBV12-3/TRBV12-4
cdr3_length: 13
d_call: -
clone_size: -
j_call: TRBJ2-5
cdr3_aa: CASSLQGPETQYF
cdr3_nt: TGTGCCAGCAGTTTGCAAGGCCCAGAGACCCAGTACTTC

v_call: TRBV10-2
cdr3_length: 15
d_call: TRBD2
clone_size: -
j_call: TRBJ2-7
cdr3_aa: CASSDLGLSSYEQYF
cdr3_nt: TGCGCCAGCAGTGATTTGGGACTATCCTCCTACGAGCAGTACTTC

v_call: TRBV28
cdr3_length: 14
d_call: TRBD1
clone_size: once
j_call: TRBJ2-2
cdr3_aa: CASIRDRGTGELFF
cdr3_nt: TGTGCCAGCATTCGGGACAGAGGCACCGGGGAGCTGTTTTTT

v_call: TRBV30
cdr3_length: 14
d_call: -
clone_size: -
j_call: TRBJ1-2
cdr3_aa: CAWSAGAGLYGYTF
cdr3_nt: TGTGCCTGGAGTGCCGGAGCGGGTCTCTATGGCTACACCTTC

v_call: TRBV24-1
cdr3_length: 15
d_call: -
clone_size: -
j_call: TRBJ1-5
cdr3_aa: CATSAQGTGSGAQHF
cdr3_nt: TGTGCCACCAGTGCCCAGGGTACAGGGAGTGGAGCCCAGCATTTT

v_call: TRBV19
cdr3_length: 14
d_call: -
clone_size: -
j_call: TRBJ1-5
cdr3_aa: CASSILSLWAPQHF
cdr3_nt: TGTGCCAGTAGTATATTGTCTTTGTGGGCGCCCCAGCATTTT

v_call: TRBV2
cdr3_length: 14
d_call: -
clone_size: -
j_call: TRBJ1-1
cdr3_aa: CASSDFSGHSEAFF
cdr3_nt: TGTGCCAGCAGTGATTTTTCAGGGCACAGTGAAGCTTTCTTT

v_call: TRBV2
cdr3_length: 12
d_call: -
clone_size: few
j_call: TRBJ1-2
cdr3_aa: CASSAGGDGYTF
cdr3_nt: TGTGCCAGCAGTGCGGGGGGGGACGGCTACACCTTC

v_call: TRBV11-3
cdr3_length: 13
d_call: TRBD2
clone_size: -
j_call: TRBJ2-1
cdr3_aa: CASSLERGYEQFF
cdr3_nt: TGTGCCAGCAGCTTAGAGCGGGGGTATGAGCAGTTCTTC

v_call: TRBV28
cdr3_length: 15
d_call: -
clone_size: -
j_call: TRBJ1-2
cdr3_aa: CASTLRAGAYYGYTF
cdr3_nt: TGTGCCAGCACCCTTAGGGCAGGGGCGTATTATGGCTACACCTTC

v_call: TRBV19
cdr3_length: 17
d_call: TRBD1
clone_size: few
j_call: TRBJ1-1
cdr3_aa: CASSIEDRGGLNTEAFF
cdr3_nt: TGTGCCAGTAGTATCGAGGACAGGGGCGGATTGAACACTGAAGCTTTCTTT

v_call: TRBV5-8
cdr3_length: 15
d_call: TRBD1
clone_size: -
j_call: TRBJ1-6
cdr3_aa: CASRKRTGENSPLHF
cdr3_nt: TGTGCCAGCAGGAAAAGGACAGGGGAAAATTCACCCCTCCACTTT

v_call: TRBV6-1
cdr3_length: 13
d_call: TRBD1
clone_size: once
j_call: TRBJ1-2
cdr3_aa: CASSRRTGSGYTF
cdr3_nt: TGTGCCAGCAGCCGAAGGACAGGCTCTGGCTACACCTTC

v_call: TRBV5-6
cdr3_length: 14
d_call: -
clone_size: -
j_call: TRBJ2-2
cdr3_aa: CASSLQGGTGELFF
cdr3_nt: TGTGCCAGCAGCTTGCAGGGAGGTACCGGGGAGCTGTTTTTT

v_call: TRBV24-1
cdr3_length: 16
d_call: TRBD1
clone_size: -
j_call: TRBJ2-5
cdr3_aa: CATSEAGTGGEETQYF
cdr3_nt: TGTGCCACCAGTGAGGCCGGGACAGGGGGCGAAGAGACCCAGTACTTC

v_call: TRBV10-3
cdr3_length: 15
d_call: -
clone_size: -
j_call: TRBJ1-3
cdr3_aa: CAIRELPSSGNTIYF
cdr3_nt: TGTGCCATCAGGGAGTTGCCGAGCTCTGGAAACACCATATATTTT

v_call: TRBV28
cdr3_length: 14
d_call: TRBD1
clone_size: -
j_call: TRBJ1-2
cdr3_aa: CASRKWTGSYGYTF
cdr3_nt: TGTGCCAGCAGGAAATGGACAGGGAGCTATGGCTACACCTTC

v_call: TRBV20-1
cdr3_length: 13
d_call: -
clone_size: -
j_call: TRBJ1-5
cdr3_aa: CSARPLGDQPQHF
cdr3_nt: TGCAGTGCTAGACCGCTGGGCGATCAGCCCCAGCATTTT

v_call: TRBV20-1
cdr3_length: 16
d_call: -
clone_size: -
j_call: TRBJ2-1
cdr3_aa: CSTPRSGASSYNEQFF
cdr3_nt: TGCAGTACCCCCCGATCTGGGGCGAGCTCCTACAATGAGCAGTTCTTC

v_call: TRBV12-3/TRBV12-4
cdr3_length: 17
d_call: -
clone_size: few
j_call: TRBJ1-5
cdr3_aa: CASSLNNRARSNQPQHF
cdr3_nt: TGTGCCAGCAGTTTAAATAATCGGGCGAGGAGCAATCAGCCCCAGCATTTT

v_call: TRBV28
cdr3_length: 13
d_call: -
clone_size: -
j_call: TRBJ2-2
cdr3_aa: CASSWGDTGELFF
cdr3_nt: TGTGCCAGCAGTTGGGGGGACACCGGGGAGCTGTTTTTT

v_call: TRBV7-2
cdr3_length: 14
d_call: TRBD2
clone_size: once
j_call: TRBJ2-7
cdr3_aa: CASSRDYESYEQYF
cdr3_nt: TGTGCCAGCAGCCGGGACTACGAATCCTACGAGCAGTACTTC

v_call: TRBV10-3
cdr3_length: 15
d_call: TRBD2
clone_size: -
j_call: TRBJ2-1
cdr3_aa: CAASRLAGGQSEQFF
cdr3_nt: TGTGCCGCATCTCGACTAGCGGGAGGCCAGTCGGAGCAGTTCTTC

v_call: TRBV6-1
cdr3_length: 14
d_call: TRBD1
clone_size: few
j_call: TRBJ1-1
cdr3_aa: CASRIQGANTEAFF
cdr3_nt: TGTGCCAGCAGAATTCAGGGGGCCAACACTGAAGCTTTCTTT

v_call: TRBV5-1
cdr3_length: 16
d_call: -
clone_size: -
j_call: TRBJ2-7
cdr3_aa: CASSLGGASLAYEQYF
cdr3_nt: TGCGCCAGCAGCTTGGGAGGGGCGAGTCTGGCTTACGAGCAGTACTTC

v_call: TRBV19
cdr3_length: 17
d_call: -
clone_size: -
j_call: TRBJ2-6
cdr3_aa: CASSRILSGPGANVLTF
cdr3_nt: TGTGCCAGTAGTAGAATCCTCTCCGGCCCTGGGGCCAACGTCCTGACTTTC

v_call: TRBV7-7
cdr3_length: 14
d_call: TRBD1
clone_size: -
j_call: TRBJ2-5
cdr3_aa: CASAPGQTQETQYF
cdr3_nt: TGTGCCAGTGCCCCGGGACAGACCCAAGAGACCCAGTACTTC

v_call: TRBV20-1
cdr3_length: 12
d_call: -
clone_size: -
j_call: TRBJ1-2
cdr3_aa: CSARDTGSGYTF
cdr3_nt: TGCAGTGCTAGAGACACAGGGTCTGGCTACACCTTC

v_call: TRBV20-1
cdr3_length: 15
d_call: TRBD1
clone_size: few
j_call: TRBJ2-7
cdr3_aa: CSARGTGQGTYEQYF
cdr3_nt: TGCAGTGCTAGAGGGACAGGGCAAGGGACCTACGAGCAGTACTTC

v_call: TRBV20-1
cdr3_length: 14
d_call: -
clone_size: few
j_call: TRBJ2-5
cdr3_aa: CSASEPGDKETQYF
cdr3_nt: TGCAGTGCTAGCGAGCCGGGAGATAAAGAGACCCAGTACTTC

v_call: TRBV28
cdr3_length: 13
d_call: -
clone_size: once
j_call: TRBJ2-2
cdr3_aa: CASARMNTGELFF
cdr3_nt: TGTGCCAGCGCGCGGATGAACACCGGGGAGCTGTTTTTT